This is a list of T cell receptor beta chains from one sample in a study of T cell responses to AZD1222 COVID-19 vaccine. Clones were read by immunoSEQ multiplex PCR, and TCRdb kept only the in-frame ones, dropping some. The data contain some 80,000 clones, about 74% of them singletons. The sequencing used peripheral blood, collected 28 days after the second dose of the MenACWY control vaccine. Receptors originate from an adult who received the MenACWY meningococcal vaccine as a control. Both conserved end residues are part of each CDR3. A D gene is named only where the DNA matches it firmly. The size field is filled for only some rows; it gives once, few, many or a size class.

D gene | J gene | clone size | V gene | CDR3 length | CDR3 DNA | CDR3 protein
TRBD1 | TRBJ2-5 | NA | TRBV2 | 14 | TGTGCCAGACAAGTACAGGGGGCACAAGAGACCCAGTACTTC | CARQVQGAQETQYF
NA | TRBJ2-5 | NA | TRBV7-2 | 14 | TGTGCCAGCAGCTTATGGGGGGATCAAGAGACCCAGTACTTC | CASSLWGDQETQYF
NA | TRBJ2-3 | NA | TRBV10-2 | 13 | TGCGCCAGCAGTGGGACTTCTCCTGATACGCAGTATTTT | CASSGTSPDTQYF
NA | TRBJ1-2 | NA | TRBV29-1 | 12 | TGCAGCGTAGTCACGGGCCAGGGCGGCTACACCTTC | CSVVTGQGGYTF
NA | TRBJ1-4 | few | TRBV29-1 | 13 | TGCAGCGCTAGGACACCAACTAATGAAAAACTGTTTTTT | CSARTPTNEKLFF
NA | TRBJ2-4 | NA | TRBV7-2 | 18 | TGTGCCAGCAGCACCTGGGCCTCTGATACCTTGGCCAAAAACATTCAGTACTTC | CASSTWASDTLAKNIQYF
NA | TRBJ1-2 | few | TRBV4-1 | 15 | TGCGCCAGCAGCCCCCCGGGCAGGGCGAGCTATGGCTACACCTTC | CASSPPGRASYGYTF
NA | TRBJ2-1 | once | TRBV6-1 | 16 | TGTGCCAGCAGTGATAGGAACAGGGGGGGGTCTGAAGAGCAGTTCTTC | CASSDRNRGGSEEQFF
NA | TRBJ1-3 | NA | TRBV19 | 15 | TGTGCCAGTAGTACCACAGCCTCCTCTGGAAACACCATATATTTT | CASSTTASSGNTIYF
NA | TRBJ2-7 | NA | TRBV18 | 15 | TGTGCCAGCTCACGCAGGGGAGACAAGGATAGCGAGCAGTACTTC | CASSRRGDKDSEQYF
NA | TRBJ2-7 | NA | TRBV5-8 | 14 | TGTGCCAGCAGGCCCACCGGACTCTCCTACGAGCAGTACTTC | CASRPTGLSYEQYF
NA | TRBJ1-1 | NA | TRBV6-1 | 11 | TGTGCCAGCAGTGAGGCGAACAGGCAACTCTTT | CASSEANRQLF
NA | TRBJ1-1 | few | TRBV30 | 12 | TGTGCCTTCCGGGACACGAACACTGAAGCTTTCTTT | CAFRDTNTEAFF
NA | TRBJ1-3 | NA | TRBV30 | 17 | TGTGCCTGGAGTGTAGGGACAACCTATTTCTCTGGAAACACCATATATTTT | CAWSVGTTYFSGNTIYF
NA | TRBJ1-3 | NA | TRBV12-3/TRBV12-4 | 13 | TGTGCCAGCAGTTTACATTCTGGAAACACCATATATTTT | CASSLHSGNTIYF
TRBD1 | TRBJ1-1 | NA | TRBV5-1 | 14 | TGCGCCAGCAGCTTGCAGGGGGCGAACACTGAAGCTTTCTTT | CASSLQGANTEAFF
NA | TRBJ1-6 | NA | TRBV28 | 13 | TGTGCCAGCAGTCTTGATGATAATTCACCCCTCCACTTT | CASSLDDNSPLHF
NA | TRBJ1-1 | NA | TRBV30 | 15 | TGTGCCTGGAATAATCCGGCAGAGGGTGGGCCTGAAGCTTTCTTT | CAWNNPAEGGPEAFF
NA | TRBJ1-5 | NA | TRBV28 | 14 | TGTGCCAGCAGTTCGAACGGAGGGGATCAGCCCCAGCATTTT | CASSSNGGDQPQHF
TRBD1 | TRBJ1-6 | medium-sized | TRBV27 | 17 | TGTGCCAGCAGTTTTCTATCAGGGACAGGGAACAGTCCACCCCTCCACTTT | CASSFLSGTGNSPPLHF
NA | TRBJ2-2 | NA | TRBV7-2 | 15 | TGTGCCAGCAGCTTGGAGGAGGCCGGGACCGGGGAGCTGTTTTTT | CASSLEEAGTGELFF
NA | TRBJ2-3 | NA | TRBV5-1 | 13 | TGCGCCAGCAGCCCGGCCGGGGCAGATACGCAGTATTTT | CASSPAGADTQYF
NA | TRBJ1-2 | NA | TRBV29-1 | 12 | TGCAGCGTTGAAAACCCCAACTATGGCTACACCTTC | CSVENPNYGYTF
TRBD1 | TRBJ1-2 | NA | TRBV7-2 | 13 | TGTGCCAGCAGTTTCACAGGGGGCCATGGCTACACCTTC | CASSFTGGHGYTF
TRBD2 | TRBJ2-5 | NA | TRBV3-1/TRBV3-2 | 16 | TGTGCCAGCAGCCAAGGAACCGGGAGGGCGGGGGAGACCCAGTACTTC | CASSQGTGRAGETQYF
NA | TRBJ1-2 | NA | TRBV5-1 | 14 | TGCGCCAGCAGACTCGGGCCTCCTAACTATGGCCACACCTTC | CASRLGPPNYGHTF
NA | TRBJ2-3 | NA | TRBV12-3/TRBV12-4 | 12 | TGTGCCAGCAGTCTCCAGGGAGATACGCAGTATTTT | CASSLQGDTQYF
NA | TRBJ1-1 | once | TRBV7-2 | 13 | TGTGCCAGCAGCTTACGGGGGAACACTGAAGCTTTCTTT | CASSLRGNTEAFF
TRBD2 | TRBJ2-5 | NA | TRBV19 | 16 | TGTGCCAGTAGTACATTCCCTAGCGGGGGTCAAGAGACCCAGTACTTC | CASSTFPSGGQETQYF
TRBD1 | TRBJ2-2 | NA | TRBV4-1 | 15 | TGCGCCAGCAGCCCCGGGGACAGCGACACCGGGGAGCTGTTTTTT | CASSPGDSDTGELFF
NA | TRBJ2-5 | NA | TRBV3-1/TRBV3-2 | 15 | TGTGCCAGCACCACAAGAGCCGGATCGCAAGAGACCCAGTACTTC | CASTTRAGSQETQYF
NA | TRBJ2-7 | NA | TRBV18 | 14 | TGTGCCAGCACCCCTGAATCGGGGGGCGACGAGCAGTACTTC | CASTPESGGDEQYF
TRBD2 | TRBJ2-2 | NA | TRBV6-2/TRBV6-3 | 15 | TGTGCCAGCAGCCTTACTAGCGGGGGCACCGGGGAGCTGTTTTTT | CASSLTSGGTGELFF
TRBD2 | TRBJ2-3 | few | TRBV28 | 16 | TGTGCCAGCAGTTCATTAGCGGGAGTATCAACAGATACGCAGTATTTT | CASSSLAGVSTDTQYF
TRBD2 | TRBJ2-5 | NA | TRBV18 | 15 | TGTGCCAGCTCACCACTCGCGGGGGGGTCAGAGACCCAGTACTTC | CASSPLAGGSETQYF
TRBD1 | TRBJ2-7 | NA | TRBV4-1 | 15 | TGCGCCAGCAGCTATTCCCGGGACAGCTCCTACGAGCAGTACTTC | CASSYSRDSSYEQYF
NA | TRBJ2-7 | NA | TRBV6-2/TRBV6-3 | 12 | TGTGCCAGCAGTTACGAACACTACGAGCAGTACTTC | CASSYEHYEQYF
TRBD1 | TRBJ1-4 | NA | TRBV7-8 | 18 | TGTGCCAGCAGCGTCCGGACAGGGGGCAATAAAGCTAATGAAAAACTGTTTTTT | CASSVRTGGNKANEKLFF
TRBD1 | TRBJ1-1 | NA | TRBV6-6 | 14 | TGTGCCAGCAGTTTCGGACAGGGGGGGACTGAAGCTTTCTTT | CASSFGQGGTEAFF
TRBD1 | TRBJ2-7 | many | TRBV27 | 14 | TGTGCCAGCAGTTTAGGCAGGGGGCCCAACGAGCAGTACTTC | CASSLGRGPNEQYF
NA | TRBJ1-2 | NA | TRBV11-3 | 15 | TGTGCCAGCAGCTCGCAAACCGTGCCTAACTATGGCTACACCTTC | CASSSQTVPNYGYTF
TRBD2 | TRBJ2-2 | NA | TRBV7-2 | 15 | TGTGCCAGCAGCTTAGCTAGCGGGGGGGCCGGGGAGCTGTTTTTT | CASSLASGGAGELFF
NA | TRBJ1-5 | NA | TRBV6-5 | 14 | TGTGCCAGCAGTTCATCAGGGGAAGGTCAGCCCCAGCATTTT | CASSSSGEGQPQHF
TRBD1 | TRBJ2-2 | once | TRBV19 | 15 | TGTGCCAGTAGAACAGGGGGCACGAACACCGGGGAGCTGTTTTTT | CASRTGGTNTGELFF
NA | TRBJ1-4 | NA | TRBV30 | 11 | TGTGCCTGGAGTTCTCCAGAGAAACTGTTTTTT | CAWSSPEKLFF
TRBD1 | TRBJ2-7 | NA | TRBV7-9 | 14 | TGTGCCAGCAGCCCGCGGGACAGGGGTAACGAGCAGTACTTC | CASSPRDRGNEQYF
NA | TRBJ1-2 | once | TRBV19 | 14 | TGTGCCAGTAGTCCTCGGGGCAGACCCGATGGCTACACCTTC | CASSPRGRPDGYTF
NA | TRBJ1-2 | once | TRBV7-2 | 13 | TGTGCCAGCAGTGGACAGCTAAGCTATGGCTACACCTTC | CASSGQLSYGYTF
TRBD1 | TRBJ2-3 | NA | TRBV2 | 13 | TGTGCCAGCTGGGACAGGGTGATAGATACGCAGTATTTT | CASWDRVIDTQYF
NA | TRBJ1-1 | NA | TRBV29-1 | 15 | TGCAGCGTTGAAGAATCGTGGGGTAGTGGCACTGAAGCTTTCTTT | CSVEESWGSGTEAFF
TRBD2 | TRBJ2-1 | NA | TRBV7-2 | 15 | TGTGCCAGCAGCCCGGGACTAGCGAAAAACAATGAGCAGTTCTTC | CASSPGLAKNNEQFF
NA | TRBJ1-5 | NA | TRBV2 | 13 | TGTGCCAGCAGTGATGGACCCGATCAGCCCCAGCATTTT | CASSDGPDQPQHF
NA | TRBJ2-7 | NA | TRBV18 | 13 | TGTGCCAGCTCTGCAGAGGTCTCCTACGAGCAGTACTTC | CASSAEVSYEQYF
NA | TRBJ2-1 | NA | TRBV28 | 14 | TGTGCCAGCAGTTCCCCGCCACAGCACAATGAGCAGTTCTTC | CASSSPPQHNEQFF
NA | TRBJ1-1 | NA | TRBV3-1/TRBV3-2 | 15 | TGTGCCAGCAGCCCCCCTATGGAGGGTAGGAGTGAAGCTTTCTTT | CASSPPMEGRSEAFF